This note documents a single T cell receptor beta chain sequence. How the authors handled the data: Reference gene primer amplification yielded estimated nucleated cell counts. Measured with immunoSEQ multiplex PCR; TCRdb has only the in-frame clones, and not every one. V and J calls and clone size are those listed in that table; D and trimming were worked out from the DNA. The profile shows 140,000 or so clones, roughly 80% of them singletons. Germline CDR1 is SEHNR and CDR2 is FQNEAQ (reference sequence). The CDR3 length is 13 residues. V shed 5 bases and J 4 bases; nucleotides not matched to a gene: 2. This specimen comes from a study of blood T cell repertoires in COVID-19. The wider study: The study drew acute and convalescent COVID-19 samples from the United States, Italy and Spain. Nucleic acid was either cDNA or gDNA, and it came from T cells, B-cell-depleted T cells, or PBMCs.

This TCR was recovered from a woman at least 80 years old with acute or convalescent COVID-19. Sequences were obtained from peripheral blood. The chain couples TRBV7-9 to TRBJ1-1; 9 bases are shared with TRBD1. CDR3 sequence reads: CASSQGQGTEAFF. In nucleotides, the CDR3 is TGTGCCAGCAGCCAGGGACAGGGCACTGAAGCTTTCTTT.